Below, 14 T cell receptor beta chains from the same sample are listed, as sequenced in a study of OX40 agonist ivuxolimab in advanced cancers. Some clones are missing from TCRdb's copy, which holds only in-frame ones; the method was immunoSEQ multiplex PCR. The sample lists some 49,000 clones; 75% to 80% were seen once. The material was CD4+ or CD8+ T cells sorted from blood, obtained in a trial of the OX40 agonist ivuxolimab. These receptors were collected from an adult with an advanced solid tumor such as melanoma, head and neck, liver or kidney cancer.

The CDR3: CASSYGQGAGYEQYF. In nucleotides, the CDR3 is TGTGCCAGCAGTTACGGACAGGGGGCAGGATACGAGCAGTACTTC. The chain couples TRBV6-5 to TRBJ2-7; 11 bases are shared with TRBD1. This CDR3 contains 15 residues. V shed 2 bases, J shed 4 bases, and the junction held 4 bases outside the gene matches. The germline V gene encodes CDR1 MNHEY and CDR2 SVGAGI.

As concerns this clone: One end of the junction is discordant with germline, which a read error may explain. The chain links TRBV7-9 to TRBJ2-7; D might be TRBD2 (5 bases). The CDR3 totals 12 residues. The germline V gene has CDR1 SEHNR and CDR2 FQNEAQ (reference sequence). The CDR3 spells CASSLAPYEQYF. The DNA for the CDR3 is TGTGCCAGCAGCCTAGCCCCCTACGAGCAGTACTTC.

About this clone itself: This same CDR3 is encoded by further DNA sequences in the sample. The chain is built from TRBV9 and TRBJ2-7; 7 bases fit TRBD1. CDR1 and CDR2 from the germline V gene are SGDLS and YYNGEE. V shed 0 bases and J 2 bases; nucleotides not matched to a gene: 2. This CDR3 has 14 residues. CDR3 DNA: TGTGCCAGCAGCGTAGGGCAGGGGGCCTACGAGCAGTACTTC. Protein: CASSVGQGAYEQYF. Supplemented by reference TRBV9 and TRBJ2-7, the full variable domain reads DSGVTQTPKHLITATGQRVTLRCSPRSGDLSVYWYQQSLDQGLQFLIQYYNGEERAKGNILERFSAQQFPDLHSELNLSSLELGDSALYFCASSVGQGAYEQYFGPGTRLTVT.

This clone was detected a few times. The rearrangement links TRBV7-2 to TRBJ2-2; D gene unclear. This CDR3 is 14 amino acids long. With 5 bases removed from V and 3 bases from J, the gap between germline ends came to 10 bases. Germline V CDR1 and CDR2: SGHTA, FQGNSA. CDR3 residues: CASSPKGDTGELFF. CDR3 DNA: TGTGCCAGCAGCCCAAAGGGTGACACCGGGGAGCTGTTTTTT.

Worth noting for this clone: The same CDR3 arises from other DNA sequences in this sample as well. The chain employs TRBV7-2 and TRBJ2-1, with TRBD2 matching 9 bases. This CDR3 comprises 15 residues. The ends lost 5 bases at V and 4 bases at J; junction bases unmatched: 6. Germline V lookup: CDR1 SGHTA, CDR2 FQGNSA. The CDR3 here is CASSRRLAEYNEQFF. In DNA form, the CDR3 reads TGTGCCAGCAGCCGCAGACTAGCGGAGTACAATGAGCAGTTCTTC.

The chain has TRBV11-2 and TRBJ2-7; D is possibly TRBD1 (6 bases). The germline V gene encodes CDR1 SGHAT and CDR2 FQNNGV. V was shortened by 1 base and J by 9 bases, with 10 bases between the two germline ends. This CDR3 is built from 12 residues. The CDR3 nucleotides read TGTGCCAGCAGCTTAGGACCAGGGGTGCAGTACTTC. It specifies CASSLGPGVQYF. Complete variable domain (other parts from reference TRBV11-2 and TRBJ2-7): EAGVAQSPRYKIIEKRQSVAFWCNPISGHATLYWYQQILGQGPKLLIQFQNNGVVDDSQLPKDRFSAERLKGVDSTLKIQPAKLEDSAVYLCASSLGPGVQYFGPGTRLTVT.

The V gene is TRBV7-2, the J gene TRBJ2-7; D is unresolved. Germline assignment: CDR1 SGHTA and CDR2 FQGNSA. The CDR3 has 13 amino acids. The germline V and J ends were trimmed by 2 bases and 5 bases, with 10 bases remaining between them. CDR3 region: CASSLSQSNEQYF. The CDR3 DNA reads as TGTGCCAGCAGCTTATCACAGTCGAACGAGCAGTACTTC.

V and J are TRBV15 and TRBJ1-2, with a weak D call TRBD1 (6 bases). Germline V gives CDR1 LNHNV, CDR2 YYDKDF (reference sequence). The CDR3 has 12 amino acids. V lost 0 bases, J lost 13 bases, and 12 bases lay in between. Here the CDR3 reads CATSRDGTRPTF. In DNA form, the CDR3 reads TGTGCCACCAGCAGAGATGGGACAAGACCCACCTTC.

In DNA, the CDR3 is TGCGCCAGCAGGAAGGGGGGCGCAGACTCACCCCTCCACTTT. Its translation is CASRKGGADSPLHF. This chain connects TRBV10-2 to TRBJ1-6, with D possibly being TRBD1 (6 bases). V shed 6 bases and J shed 10 bases, with 16 bases lying between them. Germline CDR1 reads WSHSY; CDR2 reads SAAADI. The CDR3 is 14 residues long.

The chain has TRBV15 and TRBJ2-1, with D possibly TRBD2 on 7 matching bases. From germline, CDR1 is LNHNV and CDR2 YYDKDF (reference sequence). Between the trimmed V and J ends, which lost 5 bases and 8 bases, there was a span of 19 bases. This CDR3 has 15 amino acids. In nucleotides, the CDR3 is TGTGCCACCAGCCCACAAACGGGGGGCCGGGATGAGCAGTTCTTC. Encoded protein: CATSPQTGGRDEQFF.

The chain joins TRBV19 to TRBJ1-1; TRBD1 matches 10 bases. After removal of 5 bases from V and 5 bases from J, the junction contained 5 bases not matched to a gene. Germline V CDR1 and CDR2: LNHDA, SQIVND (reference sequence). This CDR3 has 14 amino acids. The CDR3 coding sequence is TGTGCCAGTAGTCGCGGGACAGGGGAAACTGAAGCTTTCTTT. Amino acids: CASSRGTGETEAFF.

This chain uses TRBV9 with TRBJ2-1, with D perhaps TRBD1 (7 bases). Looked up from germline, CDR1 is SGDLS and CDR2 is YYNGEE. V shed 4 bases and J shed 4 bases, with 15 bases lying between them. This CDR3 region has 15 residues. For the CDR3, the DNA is TGTGCCAGCAGCCTAGGGCGGGGACAGTACAATGAGCAGTTCTTC. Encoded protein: CASSLGRGQYNEQFF.

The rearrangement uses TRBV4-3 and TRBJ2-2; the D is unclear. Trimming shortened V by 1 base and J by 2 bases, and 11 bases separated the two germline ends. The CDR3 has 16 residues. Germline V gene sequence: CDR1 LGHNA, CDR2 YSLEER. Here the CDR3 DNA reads TGCGCCAGCAGCCAAGCGTCTGGAATCAACACCGGGGAGCTGTTTTTT. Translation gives CASSQASGINTGELFF.

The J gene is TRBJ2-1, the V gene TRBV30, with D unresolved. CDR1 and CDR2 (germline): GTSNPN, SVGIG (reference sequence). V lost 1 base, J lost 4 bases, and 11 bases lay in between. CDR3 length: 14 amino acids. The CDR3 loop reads CAWSAASFYNEQFF. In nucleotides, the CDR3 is TGTGCCTGGAGTGCGGCTAGTTTTTACAATGAGCAGTTCTTC.